This T cell receptor (beta chain) was retrieved from a study of T cell clonality in common variable immunodeficiency. Study observations and caveats: CVID patient heterogeneity limited repertoire-clinical complication correlations. Reportedly, TCR beta sequences from common variable immunodeficiency showed fewer deletions and N-nucleotide insertions. Shared TCRbeta clones were fewer between CVID subjects than controls.

This clone was recorded at least ten times. Its target is not known. The read ends 3 residues before the CDR3 terminus; that terminus is restored from the germline J gene. Sequenced by immunoSEQ multiplex PCR; TCRdb stores in-frame clones only, minus some. This table holds about 40,000 clones with no singletons; the top ten claim about 3%. Germline assignment: CDR1 SGHDT and CDR2 YYEEEE. This CDR3 spans 14 amino acids. V lost 2 bases and J lost 0, with 8 bases in between. This receptor was identified in a person aged 18 to 75 in good health. The chain is built from TRBV5-6 and TRBJ1-2; D perhaps matches TRBD1 (6 bases). Sequencing used peripheral blood mononuclear cells. The CDR3 loop is CASSFRDTNYGYTF. The sequenced CDR3 bases are TGTGCCAGCAGCTTCCGGGACACTAACTATGGC.